This T cell receptor (beta chain) was documented in a study of PD-L1 blockade in urothelial cancer. Study-level information: At 3 weeks after treatment start (second dose) and again at 6 weeks, blood was analyzed. Median T cell yield per blood sample was over 130,000 cells.

The length of the CDR3 is 15 residues. The V segment lost 1 base and the J segment 0 bases; nucleotides outside the gene matches: 0. The germline CDR1 and CDR2 sequences are MDHEN and SYDVKM. Measured with immunoSEQ multiplex PCR; TCRdb has only the in-frame clones, and not every one. Of more than 30,000 clones in the sample, around 89% were seen once. The V call is TRBV28, the J call TRBJ2-3, with 8 nucleotides matching TRBD2. The source material was PBMCs, sampled around atezolizumab (anti-PD-L1) treatment. This TCR derives from a man aged 55-75 years with urothelial cancer. The CDR3 loop is CASSLSSGSTDTQYF. CDR3 in DNA: TGTGCCAGCAGTTTATCTAGCGGGAGCACAGATACGCAGTATTTT. Full variable domain (missing parts from reference TRBV28 and TRBJ2-3): DVKVTQSSRYLVKRTGEKVFLECVQDMDHENMFWYRQDPGLGLRLIYFSYDVKMKEKGDIPEGYSVSREKKERFSLILESASTNQTSMYLCASSLSSGSTDTQYFGPGTRLTVL.